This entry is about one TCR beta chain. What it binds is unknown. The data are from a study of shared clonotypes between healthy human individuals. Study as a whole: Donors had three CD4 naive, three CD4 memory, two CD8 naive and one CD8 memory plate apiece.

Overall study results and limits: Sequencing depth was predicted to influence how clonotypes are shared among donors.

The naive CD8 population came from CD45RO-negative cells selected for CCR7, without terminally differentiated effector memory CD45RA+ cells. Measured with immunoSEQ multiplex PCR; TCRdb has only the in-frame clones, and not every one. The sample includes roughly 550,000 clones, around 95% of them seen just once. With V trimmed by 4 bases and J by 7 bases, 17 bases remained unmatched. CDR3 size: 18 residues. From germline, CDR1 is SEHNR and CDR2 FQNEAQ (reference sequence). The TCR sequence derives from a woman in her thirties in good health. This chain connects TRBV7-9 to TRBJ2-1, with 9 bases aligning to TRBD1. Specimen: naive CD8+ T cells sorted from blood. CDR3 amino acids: CASSSTGSPRDRVNEQFF. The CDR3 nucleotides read TGTGCCAGCAGCTCGACCGGTTCCCCCCGGGACAGGGTGAATGAGCAGTTCTTC.